This is a list of T cell receptor beta chains from one sample in a study of blood T cell repertoires in COVID-19. Repertoires were generated with immunoSEQ multiplex PCR, while TCRdb's copy carries only in-frame clones and drops some. In the table there are some 270,000 clones, around 82% of which are singletons. The sequenced sample consisted of PBMCs or T cells enriched from blood (not recorded which). These receptors came from a man in his fifties or sixties who had recovered from COVID-19. CDR3s include the opening cysteine and the closing phenylalanine or tryptophan. D genes are given only for firm matches. Expanded clones are given a class, and other clones once, few, many or no size at all.

13	TRBJ1-1	TRBV3-1/TRBV3-2	NA	NA	CASQELMNTEAFF	TGTGCCAGCCAAGAACTGATGAACACTGAAGCTTTCTTT
14	TRBJ1-5	TRBV7-8	NA	NA	CASSWTEGRQPQHF	TGTGCCAGCAGCTGGACAGAGGGCCGCCAGCCCCAGCATTTT
15	TRBJ1-2	TRBV7-8	NA	once	CASSPLTVPPGGYTF	TGTGCCAGCAGCCCCCTGACAGTTCCCCCTGGGGGCTACACCTTC
15	TRBJ1-6	TRBV27	NA	NA	CASSLNRSYNSPLHF	TGTGCCAGCAGTTTAAACAGATCCTATAATTCACCCCTCCACTTT
14	TRBJ2-3	TRBV9	TRBD1	NA	CASSGGTAGSTQYF	TGTGCCAGCAGCGGAGGGACAGCTGGGAGTACGCAGTATTTT
15	TRBJ2-7	TRBV7-3	TRBD2	few	CASSQTSLAGGRQYF	TGTGCCAGCAGTCAAACGTCACTAGCGGGCGGGCGGCAGTACTTC
15	TRBJ2-5	TRBV19	NA	NA	CASSTLGLAQETQYF	TGTGCCAGTAGCACTCTTGGGCTAGCTCAGGAGACCCAGTACTTC
14	TRBJ1-3	TRBV7-2	NA	NA	CASSKSISGNTIYF	TGTGCCAGCAGTAAGAGTATCTCTGGAAACACCATATATTTT
15	TRBJ1-4	TRBV7-7	NA	NA	CASSLGQATNEKLFF	TGTGCTAGCAGCTTAGGGCAGGCAACTAATGAAAAACTGTTTTTT
16	TRBJ2-3	TRBV19	TRBD2	NA	CASSGLAGYGTDTQYF	TGTGCCAGTAGTGGACTAGCGGGTTACGGCACAGATACGCAGTATTTT
13	TRBJ1-2	TRBV30	NA	NA	CAWSVQGVEGYTF	TGTGCCTGGAGTGTACAAGGGGTGGAAGGCTACACCTTC
16	TRBJ2-5	TRBV15	NA	NA	CATSRGRKAGQETQYF	TGTGCCACCAGCAGAGGTCGCAAAGCAGGACAAGAGACCCAGTACTTC
14	TRBJ2-7	TRBV27	TRBD2	once	CASSLGTSGYEQYF	TGTGCCAGCAGTTTAGGGACTAGCGGCTACGAGCAGTACTTC
16	TRBJ1-6	TRBV5-1	TRBD1	NA	CASSQTGRAYNSPLHF	TGCGCCAGCAGCCAGACAGGGCGCGCCTATAATTCACCCCTCCACTTT
17	TRBJ2-2	TRBV7-9	NA	NA	CASSFWALRREVGELFF	TGTGCCAGCAGCTTTTGGGCCCTTAGGCGGGAAGTCGGGGAGCTGTTTTTT
14	TRBJ2-5	TRBV19	NA	once	CASSINTGQGTQYF	TGTGCCAGTAGTATTAACACAGGGCAAGGGACCCAGTACTTC
14	TRBJ1-5	TRBV2	NA	NA	CASRIDTSNQPQHF	TGTGCCAGCCGGATTGACACAAGCAATCAGCCCCAGCATTTT
13	TRBJ2-5	TRBV10-3	NA	NA	CAIAARAGETQYF	TGTGCCATCGCCGCGCGGGCGGGGGAGACCCAGTACTTC
15	TRBJ2-7	TRBV27	TRBD2	NA	CASSFKSSGRDEQYF	TGTGCCAGCAGTTTTAAGTCTAGCGGGAGAGACGAGCAGTACTTC
14	TRBJ2-7	TRBV5-6	TRBD1	NA	CASSSGQHSYEQYF	TGTGCCAGCAGCTCGGGACAGCACTCCTACGAGCAGTACTTC
12	TRBJ1-1	TRBV7-2	NA	NA	CASSLTDIRAFF	TGTGCCAGCAGCCTTACGGACATCAGGGCTTTCTTT
13	TRBJ1-2	TRBV5-1	NA	NA	CASSPGQSYGYTF	TGCGCCAGCAGCCCTGGACAGTCCTATGGCTACACCTTC
14	TRBJ2-1	TRBV29-1	TRBD1	NA	CSVLRDRALNEQFF	TGCAGCGTTCTCCGGGACAGGGCCCTCAATGAGCAGTTCTTC
14	TRBJ2-7	TRBV11-3	NA	NA	CASSLPGYSYEQYF	TGTGCCAGCAGCCTTCCCGGGTATTCCTACGAGCAGTACTTC
16	TRBJ2-1	TRBV6-2/TRBV6-3	NA	NA	CASSPVWLRSYNEQFF	TGTGCCAGCAGCCCCGTATGGCTCCGCTCCTACAATGAGCAGTTCTTC
15	TRBJ1-2	TRBV25-1	NA	NA	CASSEPGAANYGYTF	TGTGCCAGCAGTGAGCCTGGGGCAGCTAACTATGGCTACACCTTC
14	TRBJ2-5	TRBV10-3	TRBD2	NA	CATGTSGGAETQYF	TGTGCCACCGGGACTAGCGGGGGGGCAGAGACCCAGTACTTC
17	TRBJ2-1	TRBV7-8	TRBD1	NA	CASSLKRGQGSRNEQFF	TGTGCCAGCAGCTTAAAGCGAGGACAGGGGAGTCGCAATGAGCAGTTCTTC
14	TRBJ2-5	TRBV18	TRBD2	NA	CASSPRLAKETQYF	TGTGCCAGCTCACCACGACTAGCGAAGGAGACCCAGTACTTC
11	TRBJ2-5	TRBV20-1	NA	few	CSAVLQETQYF	TGCAGTGCTGTTCTTCAAGAGACCCAGTACTTC
12	TRBJ1-2	TRBV25-1	TRBD1	NA	CASMKGARGYTF	TGTGCCAGCATGAAGGGGGCGCGGGGCTACACCTTC
14	TRBJ1-1	TRBV12-5	NA	NA	CASREDSSLTEAFF	TGTGCTAGTAGAGAGGACAGTTCTCTCACTGAAGCTTTCTTT
18	TRBJ2-7	TRBV6-2/TRBV6-3	NA	NA	CASSYGNQGGTLSYEQYF	TGTGCCAGCAGTTACGGTAACCAGGGCGGGACGCTCTCCTACGAGCAGTACTTC
12	TRBJ1-6	TRBV12-3/TRBV12-4	NA	NA	CASSLYSSPLHF	TGTGCCAGCAGTTTATATTCTTCACCCCTCCACTTT
15	TRBJ1-2	TRBV19	TRBD1	NA	CASNLPGTVNYGYTF	TGTGCCAGTAACCTACCCGGGACAGTTAACTATGGCTACACCTTC
16	TRBJ2-1	TRBV5-4	TRBD2	NA	CASSLSGLAVSSEQFF	TGTGCCAGCAGCTTGTCCGGACTAGCGGTCTCGTCTGAGCAGTTCTTC
15	TRBJ2-5	TRBV6-5	TRBD1	NA	CASKHGTGFLETQYF	TGTGCCAGCAAACACGGGACAGGGTTTTTGGAGACCCAGTACTTC
14	TRBJ1-5	TRBV10-2	NA	NA	CASSEETWDQPQHF	TGCGCCAGCAGTGAGGAGACATGGGATCAGCCCCAGCATTTT
13	TRBJ1-1	TRBV5-1	NA	NA	CASSLLAYTEAFF	TGCGCCAGCAGCTTGCTGGCTTACACTGAAGCTTTCTTT
12	TRBJ2-7	TRBV2	NA	NA	CASSGIRGEQYF	TGTGCCAGCAGTGGCATCAGGGGCGAGCAGTACTTC
14	TRBJ2-1	TRBV27	TRBD2	NA	CASSPAGSYNEQFF	TGTGCCAGCAGTCCAGCGGGATCCTACAATGAGCAGTTCTTC
18	TRBJ1-1	TRBV7-6	TRBD1	NA	CASSLVSKDRGSNTEAFF	TGTGCCAGCAGCTTAGTATCGAAGGACAGGGGTTCGAACACTGAAGCTTTCTTT
17	TRBJ2-3	TRBV4-1	TRBD2	NA	CASSWRGGRAPTDTQYF	TGCGCCAGCAGCTGGAGGGGCGGGAGGGCCCCCACAGATACGCAGTATTTT
15	TRBJ2-2	TRBV10-3	TRBD2	few	CAIPGTSGYPGELFF	TGTGCCATCCCCGGGACTAGCGGATATCCCGGGGAGCTGTTTTTT
15	TRBJ2-7	TRBV27	NA	NA	CASSFGGTGNYEQYF	TGTGCCAGCAGTTTCGGAGGGACGGGGAACTACGAGCAGTACTTC
16	TRBJ2-2	TRBV6-1	TRBD1	NA	CASSGQGARSTGELFF	TGTGCCAGCAGTGGGCAGGGGGCGAGGAGTACCGGGGAGCTGTTTTTT
15	TRBJ2-1	TRBV7-3	TRBD2	NA	CASSAPGLAITRQFF	TGTGCCAGCAGCGCCCCCGGACTAGCGATAACCCGGCAGTTCTTC
13	TRBJ1-1	TRBV11-2	TRBD1	NA	CASSFDRGTEAFF	TGTGCCAGCAGCTTTGACAGGGGTACTGAAGCTTTCTTT
13	TRBJ2-2	TRBV27	NA	NA	CASTRTYTGELFF	TGTGCCAGCACCAGGACATACACCGGGGAGCTGTTTTTT
13	TRBJ2-3	TRBV4-1	NA	NA	CASSQAVLDTQYF	TGCGCCAGCAGCCAAGCGGTCCTCGATACGCAGTATTTT
15	TRBJ2-3	TRBV2	TRBD2	NA	CASRGLAGRTDTQYF	TGTGCCAGCAGGGGACTAGCGGGGCGCACAGATACGCAGTATTTT
14	TRBJ1-3	TRBV6-6	NA	once	CASSDDRSGNTIYF	TGTGCCAGCAGTGACGACAGGTCTGGGAACACCATATATTTT
16	TRBJ2-6	TRBV14	TRBD2	NA	CASSQTGGYGANVLTF	TGTGCCAGCAGCCAAACGGGGGGGTACGGGGCCAACGTCCTGACTTTC
14	TRBJ2-5	TRBV3-1/TRBV3-2	TRBD1	NA	CASSLNRGPETQYF	TGTGCCAGCAGCCTCAACAGGGGGCCAGAGACCCAGTACTTC
14	TRBJ1-6	TRBV12-5	TRBD1	few	CASGFGQESSPLHF	TGTGCTAGTGGTTTTGGACAGGAGTCTTCACCCCTCCACTTT